A selection of T cell receptor beta chains follows, all from one sample in a study of blood T cell repertoires in COVID-19. The assay was immunoSEQ multiplex PCR, and TCRdb's table has in-frame clones only and misses some. The table shows 90,000 to 130,000 clones, with roughly 88% occurring only once. Sequencing was performed on peripheral blood. The receptor source for this set is a woman aged 65 to 85 with acute or convalescent COVID-19. CDR3s leave out the opening cysteine and the closing phenylalanine or tryptophan. The order of the fields is CDR3 protein, J gene, V gene.

CDR3: ASSDNWVGSGRWGEQF
J: TRBJ2-1
V: TRBV6-1

CDR3: SVYRTGRPAF
J: TRBJ1-1
V: TRBV29-1

CDR3: ASSPRTSGSTGELF
J: TRBJ2-2
V: TRBV7-3

CDR3: ASSVGAGAHYEQY
J: TRBJ2-7
V: TRBV9

CDR3: AWSVRHGTVPFSGANVLT
J: TRBJ2-6
V: TRBV30

CDR3: ASSKFGELAGGLIYEQY
J: TRBJ2-7
V: TRBV21-1

CDR3: AWGTGGTDTQY
J: TRBJ2-3
V: TRBV30

CDR3: ASSRPEDTEAF
J: TRBJ1-1
V: TRBV5-4

CDR3: ASRSPPSSGRIRVGELF
J: TRBJ2-2
V: TRBV19

CDR3: ASSRRGDEQY
J: TRBJ2-7
V: TRBV19

CDR3: ASSYSKNLSRAPLH
J: TRBJ1-6
V: TRBV6-5

CDR3: ASSTGLAGNEQY
J: TRBJ2-7
V: TRBV19

CDR3: ASSRGLGSGNTIY
J: TRBJ1-3
V: TRBV2

CDR3: ASSQVQGRETQY
J: TRBJ2-5
V: TRBV4-2

CDR3: ASRRTGTYEQY
J: TRBJ2-7
V: TRBV5-1

CDR3: ASSQDGLAAAYEQY
J: TRBJ2-7
V: TRBV4-2

CDR3: AWSVEAGGQPQH
J: TRBJ1-5
V: TRBV30

CDR3: ASSESTGAGTEAF
J: TRBJ1-1
V: TRBV9

CDR3: ASRQGPMNTEAF
J: TRBJ1-1
V: TRBV5-1

CDR3: ASSQGQAWNYGYT
J: TRBJ1-2
V: TRBV14

CDR3: SATNSGANVLT
J: TRBJ2-6
V: TRBV29-1

CDR3: ASSGLAEENEQF
J: TRBJ2-1
V: TRBV3-1/TRBV3-2

CDR3: ASSSSSGRGEQY
J: TRBJ2-7
V: TRBV18

CDR3: ASSQGLAVAYEQY
J: TRBJ2-7
V: TRBV14

CDR3: ASSRQVNQPQH
J: TRBJ1-5
V: TRBV2

CDR3: ASRPTGMANEKLF
J: TRBJ1-4
V: TRBV5-8

CDR3: AWSVGGEGYT
J: TRBJ1-2
V: TRBV30

CDR3: ATSFRGADSYEQY
J: TRBJ2-7
V: TRBV15

CDR3: ASSIAREQF
J: TRBJ2-1
V: TRBV19

CDR3: AWTTGSGNSPLH
J: TRBJ1-6
V: TRBV30

CDR3: ASSPRQGFYNEQF
J: TRBJ2-1
V: TRBV27

CDR3: ASSLDGASGQPQH
J: TRBJ1-5
V: TRBV11-2

CDR3: ASSPRTGDNEQF
J: TRBJ2-1
V: TRBV5-1

CDR3: ASAVGQTTGELF
J: TRBJ2-2
V: TRBV19

CDR3: ASRTGVGGYT
J: TRBJ1-2
V: TRBV12-3/TRBV12-4

CDR3: ASSLWGQGGSYEQY
J: TRBJ2-7
V: TRBV7-8

CDR3: ASSSPGQGAGEQF
J: TRBJ2-1
V: TRBV28

CDR3: ASSLASTGDYGYT
J: TRBJ1-2
V: TRBV5-1

CDR3: ASSIQGGTNYGYT
J: TRBJ1-2
V: TRBV19

CDR3: ASSFPLTGGRRELF
J: TRBJ2-2
V: TRBV7-8

CDR3: ASSPNVGGPTDEQY
J: TRBJ2-7
V: TRBV5-6

CDR3: ASILRRGGTEAF
J: TRBJ1-1
V: TRBV6-5

CDR3: AISSDRFSGTQY
J: TRBJ2-5
V: TRBV10-3

CDR3: ASSEMRTEAF
J: TRBJ1-1
V: TRBV6-1

CDR3: ASSLRHTSGANVLT
J: TRBJ2-6
V: TRBV7-3

CDR3: ASSLVPSGGSYEQY
J: TRBJ2-7
V: TRBV7-9

CDR3: ASSLAATNTGELF
J: TRBJ2-2
V: TRBV7-2

CDR3: ASSQGPGGSYGYT
J: TRBJ1-2
V: TRBV3-1/TRBV3-2

CDR3: ASSEMRGLSNTIY
J: TRBJ1-3
V: TRBV6-1

CDR3: ASSFGQGNYGYT
J: TRBJ1-2
V: TRBV7-9

CDR3: ASSPQSFGYT
J: TRBJ1-2
V: TRBV12-3/TRBV12-4

CDR3: ASSGGARGTDTQY
J: TRBJ2-3
V: TRBV7-3

CDR3: ASSQSVTLYEQY
J: TRBJ2-7
V: TRBV3-1/TRBV3-2